The source of this TCR beta chain is a study of cytomegalovirus exposure and HLA in healthy donors. The study, taken as a whole, reports: In an earlier analysis, most TCR beta V segments were productive about 87% or about 30% of the time. Accurate HLA-A and HLA-B prediction from TCR beta sequences was reported for most subjects. Donor immune exposure was known only as CMV serostatus.

Primers for the PCR totalled 60 Vbeta and 13 Jbeta. Here immunoSEQ multiplex PCR was the method, and the copy in TCRdb shows in-frame clones only, minus some. In the table there are 110,000 to 150,000 clones, 78% of which are singletons. On this clone itself: What it recognizes is unknown.

The sample was PBMCs. This TCR came from a female donor in good health and CMV-seronegative.

CDR3 in amino acids: CASSWRTGLGQPQHF. The DNA for the CDR3 is TGTGCCAGCAGCTGGAGAACAGGCTTAGGGCAGCCCCAGCATTTT. The chain combines TRBV5-8 with TRBJ1-5; the D gene is possibly TRBD1 (5 bases). The CDR3 contains 15 residues. V gave up 3 bases and J gave up 7 bases, with 17 bases separating them. The germline gives CDR1 SGHTS, CDR2 YDEGEE.